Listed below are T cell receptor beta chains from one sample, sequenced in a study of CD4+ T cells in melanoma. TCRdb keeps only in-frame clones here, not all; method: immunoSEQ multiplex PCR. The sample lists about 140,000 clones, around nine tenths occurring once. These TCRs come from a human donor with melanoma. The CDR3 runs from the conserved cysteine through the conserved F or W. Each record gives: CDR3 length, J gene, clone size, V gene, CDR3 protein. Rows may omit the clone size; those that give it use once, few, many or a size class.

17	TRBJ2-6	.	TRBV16	CASSQGTGFSGANVLTF
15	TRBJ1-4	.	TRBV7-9	CASSLFGGANEKLFF
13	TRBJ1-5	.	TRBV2	CASRADSNQPQHF
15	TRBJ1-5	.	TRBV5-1	CASSLAGLSNQPQHF
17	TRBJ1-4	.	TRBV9	CASSVTGGATANEKLFF
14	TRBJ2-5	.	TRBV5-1	CASSSGASGGTQYF
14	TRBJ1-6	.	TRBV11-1	CASSLQGRRSPLHF
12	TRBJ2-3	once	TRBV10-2	CASSLSPDTQYF
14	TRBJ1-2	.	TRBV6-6	CASSGIQGRGGYTF
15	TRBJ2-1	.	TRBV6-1	CASSPRTSGENEQFF
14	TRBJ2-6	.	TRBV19	CASSFSSGANVLTF
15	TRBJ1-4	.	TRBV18	CASSPQRTGNEKLFF
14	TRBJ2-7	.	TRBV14	CASSSGQGYYEQYF
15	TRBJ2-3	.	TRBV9	CASSVAGVNTDTQYF
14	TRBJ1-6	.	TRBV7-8	CASSPDRGNSPLHF
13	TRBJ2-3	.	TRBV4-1	CASSQGTSDTQYF
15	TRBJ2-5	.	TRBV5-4	CASSQRSDGQETQYF
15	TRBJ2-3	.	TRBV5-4	CASSLGRGAADTQYF
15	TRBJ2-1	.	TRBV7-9	CASRSLGGAYNEQFF
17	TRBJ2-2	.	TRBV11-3	CASSLLSGGLNTGELFF
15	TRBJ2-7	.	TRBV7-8	CASTYGGSSSYEQYF
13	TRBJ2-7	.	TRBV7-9	CASSFTASYEQYF
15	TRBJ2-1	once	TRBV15	CATSRDKAGGNEQFF
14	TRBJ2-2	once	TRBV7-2	CASSTGLNTGELFF
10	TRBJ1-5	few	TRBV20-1	CSASWQPQHF
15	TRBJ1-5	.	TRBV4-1	CASSSNPQSGQPQHF
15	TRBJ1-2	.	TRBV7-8	CASSLGGNQNYGYTF
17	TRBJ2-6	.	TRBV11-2	CASSLDQQSSGANVLTF
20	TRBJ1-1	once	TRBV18	CASSPPAQGTFVGVNTEAFF
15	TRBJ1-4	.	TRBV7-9	CASSSDLGLNEKLFF
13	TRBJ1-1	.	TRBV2	CASKGTENTEAFF
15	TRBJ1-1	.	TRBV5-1	CASSLRPRGLTEAFF
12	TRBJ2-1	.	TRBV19	CASTGGYNEQFF
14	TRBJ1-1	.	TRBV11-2	CASSLWDGNTEAFF
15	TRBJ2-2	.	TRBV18	CASSPIRANTGELFF
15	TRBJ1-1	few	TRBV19	CASSGHREAFGEAFF
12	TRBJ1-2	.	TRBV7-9	CASSFDPYGYTF
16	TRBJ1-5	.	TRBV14	CASSQDLASNPQPQHF
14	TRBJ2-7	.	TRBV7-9	CASSLVGGYPEQYF
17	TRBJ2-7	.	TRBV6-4	CASSDSRASGGSFEQYF
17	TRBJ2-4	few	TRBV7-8	CASSSGRVGLAKNIQYF
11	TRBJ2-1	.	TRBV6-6	CASSRAGEQFF
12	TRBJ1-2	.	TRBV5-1	CASSLDQGSYTF
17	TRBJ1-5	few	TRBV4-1	CASSHRPTGGGDQPQHF
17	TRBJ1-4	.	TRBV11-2	CASSLGQGPGFNEKLFF
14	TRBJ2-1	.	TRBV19	CASEPGGVYNEQFF
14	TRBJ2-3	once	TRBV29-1	CSATSAGGTDTQYF
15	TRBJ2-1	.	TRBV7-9	CASSLALSSYNEQFF
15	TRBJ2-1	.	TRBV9	CASSVRGADYNEQFF
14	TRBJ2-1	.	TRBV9	CASSATSGGREQFF